What follows are 31 T cell receptor beta chains derived from one specimen sequenced in a study of T cells in Graves' hyperthyroidism and ophthalmopathy. Amplification targeted TCR beta CDR3 regions from RNA transcripts. The HTBI set primed first-round TCR CDR3 RT-PCR. A single record per CDR3 protein comes from TCRdb applying MiXCR to the multiplex PCR reads. The data show approximately 400,000 distinct CDR3 sequences, with around 13% seen just once and approximately 10% held by the top ten. Specimen: blood. Every receptor here comes from a woman aged 55-69 years with Graves' hyperthyroidism.

This chain uses TRBV7-8 with TRBJ2-3, with D tentatively TRBD1 (6 bases). V lost 5 bases to trimming and J lost 2 bases, with 11 bases between them. The CDR3 is 14 residues long. CDR1 is SGHVS and CDR2 is FQNEAQ in the germline V gene. The CDR3 here is CASSHGQSTDTQYF. Here the CDR3 DNA reads TGTGCCAGCAGCCATGGACAGTCCACAGATACGCAGTATTTT.

A few counts support this clonotype. The chain joins TRBV9 to TRBJ2-3, with D maybe TRBD1 (6 bases). Trimming cost V 4 bases and J 0 bases, with 15 bases left between them. Germline assignment: CDR1 SGDLS and CDR2 YYNGEE. The CDR3 is made up of 16 amino acids. The CDR3 DNA is TGTGCCAGCAGCTCCCGGACAGCGTCTAGCACAGATACGCAGTATTTT. This codes for CASSSRTASSTDTQYF. Filled out from reference TRBV9 and TRBJ2-3, the complete variable domain reads DSGVTQTPKHLITATGQRVTLRCSPRSGDLSVYWYQQSLDQGLQFLIQYYNGEERAKGNILERFSAQQFPDLHSELNLSSLELGDSALYFCASSSRTASSTDTQYFGPGTRLTVL.

This clonotype was seen many times. The junction shows a germline mismatch at one end, possibly a read error. CDR3 bases: TGTGCCAGCAGCCGCCAAGGGGGAACTGAAACTTTCTTT. Translated: CASSRQGGTETFF. The V call is TRBV11-3, the J call TRBJ1-1, with a possible D match to TRBD1 (6 bases). The germline V gene encodes CDR1 SGHNT and CDR2 YENEEA. This CDR3 has 13 amino acids.

This clonotype was counted ten times or more. This sequence joins TRBV12-3 or TRBV12-4 and TRBJ2-7; D remains unclear. V was cut by 4 bases and J by 3 bases, with 16 bases left in between. There are 15 residues in the CDR3. CDR3 protein: CASSSDWEIGYEQYF. CDR3 DNA sequence: TGTGCCAGCAGTTCCGACTGGGAAATCGGCTACGAGCAGTACTTC.

This clonotype was counted many times. The V gene is TRBV4-1, the J gene TRBJ2-5; D may be TRBD2 (5 bases). CDR1 is MGHRA and CDR2 is YSYEKL in the germline V gene. This CDR3 spans 12 amino acids. V lost 8 bases and J lost 5, with 12 bases in between. The CDR3 DNA follows: TGCGCCAGCGGTACCCCGGGGGAGACCCAGTACTTC. This encodes CASGTPGETQYF.

This clonotype was picked up many times. This rearrangement joins TRBV11-2 to TRBJ2-1, with 10 positions matching TRBD2. V was pared by 2 bases and J by 7 bases, with 8 bases of the junction left unmatched. Germline V gives CDR1 SGHAT, CDR2 FQNNGV. The CDR3 is 16 amino acids. In DNA form, the CDR3 reads TGTGCCAGCAGCTTAATTCCCCTAGCGGGAGATAATGAGCAGTTCTTC. Residues: CASSLIPLAGDNEQFF.

This clonotype was seen repeatedly, ten times or more. The J gene is TRBJ2-7, the V gene TRBV18; D is ambiguous. This CDR3 spans 16 amino acids. CDR1 is KGHSH, CDR2 LQKENI, per germline. V lost 3 bases and J 0 bases, leaving 15 bases between the germline ends. The CDR3 DNA is TGTGCCAGCTCACCGGCCCTGGACCTTAGCTCCTACGAGCAGTACTTC. Translated: CASSPALDLSSYEQYF.

This clonotype was seen a few times. The chain couples TRBV4-1 to TRBJ1-5; TRBD1 might be the D (5 bases). This CDR3 comprises 14 residues. Germline CDR1 and CDR2: MGHRA and YSYEKL. Trimming removed 1 base at V and 5 bases at J, with 9 bases between. Written as DNA, the CDR3 is TGCGCCAGCAGCCAAGCAATGGGGGATCAGCCCCAGCATTTT. Its translation: CASSQAMGDQPQHF.

The V gene is TRBV6-2 or TRBV6-3, the J gene TRBJ2-7; 14 positions match TRBD2. The V gene's germline CDR1 is MNHEY and CDR2 SVGEGT. V shed 6 bases and J 7 bases; nucleotides not matched to a gene: 5. The CDR3 loop spans 14 amino acids. CDR3 sequence (DNA): TGTGCCAGCAGCGGGACTAGCGGGAGTGGGGAGCAGTACTTC. This translates into CASSGTSGSGEQYF.

This clonotype was picked up a small number of times. The chain carries TRBV10-2 and TRBJ2-4; maybe TRBD2 (5 bases). CDR3 length: 14 amino acids. Germline loops: CDR1 WSHSY, CDR2 SAAADI. The V end was cut by 3 bases, the J end by 6 bases, with 12 bases between. As DNA, the CDR3 is TGCGCCAGCAGTGAACGAGGGAACGCAAACATTCAGTACTTC. It specifies CASSERGNANIQYF.

This sequence joins TRBV30 and TRBJ1-1, with D maybe TRBD1 (6 bases). V dropped 0 bases and J dropped 1 base, with 12 bases sitting between them. The germline CDR1 and CDR2 sequences are GTSNPN and SVGIG (reference sequence). This CDR3 has 15 amino acids. The CDR3 spells CAWSVGGAANTEAFF. In DNA form, the CDR3 reads TGTGCCTGGAGTGTAGGGGGGGCAGCGAACACTGAAGCTTTCTTT. Looking up the rest from reference TRBV30 and TRBJ1-1 gives the full variable domain: SQTIHQWPATLVQPVGSPLSLECTVEGTSNPNLYWYRQAAGRGLQLLFYSVGIGQISSEVPQNLSASRPQDRQFILSSKKLLLSDSGFYLCAWSVGGAANTEAFFGQGTRLTVV.

Comments on this clonotype: The junction departs from germline at one end; a sequencing error may be responsible. This chain links TRBV2 with TRBJ2-6, with D perhaps TRBD1 or TRBD2 (5 bases each). The CDR3 spans 15 residues. CDR1 and CDR2 from the germline V gene are SNHLY and FYNNEI. CDR3 sequence reads: CASSVGTSGANFLTF. CDR3 DNA: TGTGCCAGCAGTGTGGGGACCTCTGGGGCCAACTTCCTGACTTTC.

This clonotype was picked up many times. The chain joins TRBV28 to TRBJ2-4; 8 bases line up with TRBD2. V trimming: 5 bases; J trimming: 1 base; junction bases outside the gene matches: 7. Germline CDR1 reads MDHEN; CDR2 reads SYDVKM. CDR3 size: 16 residues. The CDR3 reads CASSKLPSGAKNIQYF. The CDR3 coding sequence is TGTGCCAGCAGTAAACTACCTAGCGGGGCCAAAAACATTCAGTACTTC.

This clonotype was counted at least ten times. The V gene is TRBV7-2, the J gene TRBJ2-1; 7 bases match TRBD2. The CDR3 consists of 19 residues. Trimming removed 0 bases from V and 5 bases from J; junction bases left unmatched: 16. Germline CDR1 reads SGHTA; CDR2 reads FQGNSA. The CDR3, as DNA: TGTGCCAGCAGCTTAGCGTGGGTGTCTAGCGGAGTGGGTAACAATGAGCAGTTCTTC. This sequence encodes CASSLAWVSSGVGNNEQFF.

This clonotype was seen many times. V is TRBV12-3 or TRBV12-4 and J is TRBJ2-5; D not certain. The V and J ends lost 2 bases and 7 bases respectively, with 11 bases between them. The CDR3 consists of 13 residues. Here the CDR3 DNA reads TGTGCCAGCAGTTTAAAAGGAATTTGGACCCAGTACTTC. It specifies CASSLKGIWTQYF.

This clonotype was found many times. V usage is TRBV7-9 and J usage is TRBJ2-3, with 7 positions matching TRBD2. Trimming took 5 bases from V and 6 from J; bases not matched to a gene: 14. This CDR3 is built from 16 residues. Germline V CDR1 and CDR2: SEHNR, FQNEAQ (reference sequence). In nucleotides, the CDR3 is TGTGCCAGCAGCGCTATTTCGGGCGGGAGCCATGATACGCAGTATTTT. The encoded protein is CASSAISGGSHDTQYF. The full variable domain, its missing parts supplied by reference TRBV7-9 and TRBJ2-3, is DTGVSQNPRHKITKRGQNVTFRCDPISEHNRLYWYRQTLGQGPEFLTYFQNEAQLEKSRLLSDRFSAERPKGSFSTLEIQRTEQGDSAMYLCASSAISGGSHDTQYFGPGTRLTVL.

In this sample, this clonotype is medium-sized. The chain couples TRBV11-2 to TRBJ2-5; maybe TRBD2 (6 bases). V lost 1 base to trimming and J lost 5 bases, with 11 bases between them. Germline CDR1 SGHAT, CDR2 FQNNGV. This CDR3 is 14 amino acids long. CDR3 in amino acids: CASSLGGETETQYF. The CDR3 DNA sequence: TGTGCCAGCAGCTTAGGGGGGGAAACGGAGACCCAGTACTTC.

This clonotype has a count of ten or more. The chain carries TRBV6-1 and TRBJ2-3; TRBD2 agrees at 13 bases. Losses at the gene ends were 10 bases for V and 0 bases for J; bases not matched to a gene: 7. This CDR3 spans 16 amino acids. Germline loops: CDR1 MNHNS, CDR2 SASEGT. The CDR3 nucleotides are TGTGCCACCGTAGGGACTAGCGGGGTGAGCACAGATACGCAGTATTTT. It translates to CATVGTSGVSTDTQYF.

J is TRBJ2-7 and V is TRBV29-1; 8 bases align to TRBD2. The CDR3 covers 14 residues. CDR1 is SQVTM, CDR2 ANQGSEA, per germline. V dropped 6 bases and J dropped 6; count of bases not matched to a gene: 13. In nucleotides, the CDR3 is TGCAGCGTGGCCCAGAGCGGGAGATATAGCGAGCAGTACTTC. The encoded protein is CSVAQSGRYSEQYF.

In its sample, this clonotype was seen many times. The V gene is TRBV24-1, the J gene TRBJ2-7; D not certain. CDR1 is KGHDR and CDR2 is SFDVKD in the germline V gene. CDR3 length: 14 amino acids. V was cut by 4 bases and J by 0 bases, with 9 bases left in between. CDR3 protein: CATSDPESSYEQYF. CDR3 in DNA: TGTGCCACCAGTGACCCTGAGAGCTCCTACGAGCAGTACTTC.

This clonotype showed up many times. The rearrangement links TRBV30 to TRBJ1-2; D not resolved. This CDR3 spans 17 amino acids. V was cut by 0 bases and J by 0 bases, with 17 bases left in between. CDR1 is GTSNPN, CDR2 SVGIG, per germline (reference sequence). In nucleotides, the CDR3 is TGTGCCTGGAGTGTACGGTATGCGGGGAAAGCTAACTATGGCTACACCTTC. This codes for CAWSVRYAGKANYGYTF.

This clonotype was recorded many times. The chain carries TRBV4-1 and TRBJ2-1; 7 bases are a match to TRBD2. The V segment lost 0 bases and the J segment 6 bases; nucleotides outside the gene matches: 8. Germline V CDR1 and CDR2: MGHRA, YSYEKL. This CDR3 is built from 16 residues. CDR3 bases: TGCGCCAGCAGCCAAGATGTGCGGGAGCTCGGCAATGAGCAGTTCTTC. Translating it yields CASSQDVRELGNEQFF.

As DNA, the CDR3 is TGTGCCATCAGTGAGTCGGAATGGAAAGATACGCAGTATTTT. Encoded protein: CAISESEWKDTQYF. The chain combines TRBV10-3 with TRBJ2-3, with unresolved D. The CDR3 has 14 residues. CDR1 ENHRY and CDR2 SYGVKD come from the germline V gene. Trimming took 0 bases from V and 5 from J, leaving 9 bases between them.

This clonotype has a count of ten or more. The chain recombines TRBV27 with TRBJ1-2; TRBD1 matches at 7 bases. This CDR3 contains 16 residues. With V trimmed by 5 bases and J by 12 bases, 21 bases remained unmatched. CDR1 MNHEY and CDR2 SMNVEV come from the germline V gene (reference sequence). Here the CDR3 reads CASSPTGGQNPMVDTF. The CDR3, as DNA: TGTGCCAGCAGTCCTACCGGGGGACAGAACCCTATGGTAGACACCTTC.

This clonotype has ten or more counts. The J gene is TRBJ1-1, the V gene TRBV12-3 or TRBV12-4; TRBD1 might be the D (5 bases). Trimming pared 6 bases from V and 0 bases from J, leaving 20 bases between. This CDR3 comprises 17 residues. The CDR3 region has the DNA TGTGCCAGCAGCCCGAGGATCGACAGCGCACTGAACACTGAAGCTTTCTTT. Amino acids: CASSPRIDSALNTEAFF.

In its sample, this clonotype was seen many times. The chain couples TRBV11-3 to TRBJ2-2, with D unresolved. This CDR3 contains 13 residues. V lost 5 bases and J lost 2, with 6 bases in between. The germline CDR1 and CDR2 sequences are SGHNT and YENEEA. The CDR3 nucleotides are TGTGCCAGCAGCCGTTTAAACACCGGGGAGCTGTTTTTT. Protein product: CASSRLNTGELFF.

A note on this clonotype: This may stem from a read error, because a much larger clone lies one nucleotide away. The rearrangement uses TRBV29-1 and TRBJ2-1; 7 bases line up with TRBD2. This CDR3 has 12 residues. Germline V gene lookup returns CDR1 SQVTM and CDR2 ANQGSEA. The V and J ends lost 4 bases and 10 bases, in that order; junction bases with no gene match: 7. CDR3 loop: CSVGVGGNEQFF. The CDR3 nucleotides read TGCAGCGTTGGAGTGGGAGGGAACGAGCAGTTCTTC.

This clonotype was detected only a few times. The chain combines TRBV4-1 with TRBJ2-3, with 7 bases lining up with TRBD2. V dropped 1 base and J dropped 11; count of bases not matched to a gene: 15. CDR1 and CDR2 from the germline V gene are MGHRA and YSYEKL. This CDR3 comprises 16 residues. CDR3 in DNA: TGCGCCAGCAGCCAAGTTTGGCGGGAGTCCCGCCTTTGGCAGTATTTT. It is translated as CASSQVWRESRLWQYF.

This sequence joins TRBV18 and TRBJ2-2; the D is unclear. Germline V lookup: CDR1 KGHSH, CDR2 LQKENI. V was pared by 2 bases and J by 7 bases, with 5 bases between. This CDR3 comprises 12 residues. The CDR3 protein is CASSPSDGELFF. CDR3 sequence (DNA): TGTGCCAGCTCACCAAGTGACGGGGAGCTGTTTTTT.

There are many counts of this clonotype. The chain is built from TRBV7-2 and TRBJ1-1; D remains ambiguous. CDR3 length: 11 amino acids. Between the trimmed V and J ends, which lost 1 base and 10 bases, there was a span of 7 bases. The germline V gene encodes CDR1 SGHTA and CDR2 FQGNSA. CDR3 DNA sequence: TGTGCCAGCAGCTTAGTAGGTAGAGCTTTCTTT. Amino acids: CASSLVGRAFF.

The J gene is TRBJ2-7, the V gene TRBV4-1; 11 nucleotides agree with TRBD2. The CDR3 contains 16 residues. Trimming at V came to 4 bases and at J to 4 bases, leaving 9 bases not matched to a gene. Germline CDR1 is MGHRA and CDR2 is YSYEKL. DNA for the CDR3: TGCGCCAGCAGCCCAGTACTAGCGGGAGTTAGTTACGAGCAGTACTTC. This translates into CASSPVLAGVSYEQYF.